This T cell receptor (beta chain) came from a study of T cells in Graves' hyperthyroidism and ophthalmopathy. Study-level background: Upon initial diagnosis and before any treatment, peripheral blood was collected. Study-level points and caveats: Ophthalmopathy could be told apart from stable hyperthyroidism with a 13 V-J model.

This CDR3 spans 12 amino acids. V was pared by 0 bases and J by 8 bases, with 10 bases between. The germline V gene has CDR1 GTSNPN and CDR2 SVGIG (reference sequence). Newly diagnosed patients aged 18 to 65 had hyperthyroidism of under 2 months' duration. In its sample, this clonotype was seen a few times. The antigen is not known. Authors of the study amplified TCR beta CDR3 regions from RNA transcripts. HTBI primers drove first-round RT-PCR of the TCR CDR3. TCRdb reprocessed the multiplex PCR reads via MiXCR and lists one record per CDR3 protein. The table lists some 770,000 distinct CDR3 sequences, about 15% of them singletons.

The receptor was derived from a young man with Graves' hyperthyroidism. V gene TRBV30 combines with J gene TRBJ1-2; D might be TRBD1 (5 bases). The sample comprised blood. This chain's CDR3 is CAWSVPGQGYTF. The DNA of the CDR3 is TGTGCCTGGAGTGTACCAGGGCAAGGCTACACCTTC.